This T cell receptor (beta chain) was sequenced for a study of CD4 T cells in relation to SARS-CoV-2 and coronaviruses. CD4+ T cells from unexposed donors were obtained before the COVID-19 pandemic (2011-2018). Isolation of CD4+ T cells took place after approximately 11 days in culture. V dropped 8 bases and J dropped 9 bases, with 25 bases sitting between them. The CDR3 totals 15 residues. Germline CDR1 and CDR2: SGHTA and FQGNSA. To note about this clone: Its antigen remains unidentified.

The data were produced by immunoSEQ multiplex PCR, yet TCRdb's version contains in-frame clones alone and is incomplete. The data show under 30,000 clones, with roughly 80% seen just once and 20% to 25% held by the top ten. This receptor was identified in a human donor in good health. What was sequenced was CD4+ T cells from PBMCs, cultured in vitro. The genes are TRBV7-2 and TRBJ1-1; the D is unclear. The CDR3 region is CASVQDGAGLGKAFF. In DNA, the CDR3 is TGTGCCAGCGTGCAAGATGGTGCTGGTCTGGGAAAAGCTTTCTTT.